These 25 T cell receptor beta chains were sequenced from one sample in a study of beta chain features in type 1 diabetes. Study results and limitations: When Type 1 diabetes patients were examined, their TCRB CDR3s proved moderately but significantly shorter in all four CD4+ subsets.

Antigen specificity for these receptors is unknown. The isolated RNA, all of it, was reverse transcribed, so expressed TCRB transcripts were what got sequenced. Assay used: immunoSEQ multiplex PCR; TCRdb lists only in-frame clones, some missing. The table lists over 150,000 clones, 6.5% to 10% of them singletons, with 0.45% to 0.55% in the top ten. The sample taken for sequencing was central memory CD4+ T cells from blood. The source is a woman under 30 with type 1 diabetes.

This rearrangement joins TRBV20-1 to TRBJ2-7; 8 bases agree with TRBD2. This CDR3 spans 11 amino acids. The V gene end was trimmed by 5 bases and the J gene end by 5 bases; junction bases not matched to a gene: 2. Germline V gene lookup returns CDR1 DFQATT and CDR2 SNEGSKA (reference sequence). The CDR3 region is CSAGLAHEQYF. CDR3 DNA sequence: TGCAGTGCTGGACTAGCCCACGAGCAGTACTTC.

This clone was seen more than once but under ten times. This chain connects TRBV28 to TRBJ2-7; 10 bases map to TRBD1. This CDR3 has 14 residues. The J segment lost 2 bases and the V segment lost 6 bases, leaving 4 bases of the junction unmatched. CDR1 and CDR2 (germline): MDHEN, SYDVKM. The chain's CDR3 is CASSPGQGTYEQYF. CDR3 DNA: TGTGCCAGCAGCCCGGGACAGGGGACCTACGAGCAGTACTTC.

In this sample, this clone turned up a few times. This chain joins TRBV19 and TRBJ2-1; 11 positions agree with TRBD2. V dropped 7 bases and J dropped 2; count of bases not matched to a gene: 7. Per the germline V gene, CDR1 is LNHDA and CDR2 is SQIVND (reference sequence). This CDR3 is 16 amino acids long. The CDR3 is CASTRLSGGAYNEQFF. For the CDR3, the DNA is TGTGCCAGTACACGTCTTAGCGGGGGGGCCTACAATGAGCAGTTCTTC.

This clone has only a few counts. The V call is TRBV7-2, the J call TRBJ2-7; 10 bases are a match to TRBD1. J was trimmed by 3 bases and V by 4 bases; bases with no gene match: 6. Germline V gene data show CDR1 as SGHTA and CDR2 as FQGNSA. The CDR3 runs to 15 residues. The CDR3 coding sequence is TGTGCCAGCAGCTATACCGGGACAGGGGACTACGAGCAGTACTTC. Translation: CASSYTGTGDYEQYF.

This clone was picked up a small number of times. The chain joins TRBV18 to TRBJ1-2; D is ambiguous. CDR1 and CDR2 (germline): KGHSH, LQKENI. The ends were cut back, 3 bases at V and 5 bases at J, with 7 bases in the middle. CDR3 length: 12 residues. CDR3: CASSPSGYGYTF. The CDR3 region has the DNA TGTGCCAGCTCACCGTCGGGGTATGGCTACACCTTC.

J is TRBJ1-4 and V is TRBV10-3, with a weak D call TRBD1 (6 bases). Trimming left V 2 bases short and J 5 bases short, with 9 bases between. Germline loops: CDR1 ENHRY, CDR2 SYGVKD. The length of the CDR3 is 14 residues. The CDR3 DNA is TGTGCCATCAGTGAGAAAACAGGGAATGAAAAACTGTTTTTT. Protein sequence: CAISEKTGNEKLFF.

The V gene is TRBV13, the J gene TRBJ2-3; TRBD2 matches at 16 bases. The V gene end was trimmed by 2 bases and the J gene end by 1 base; junction bases not matched to a gene: 12. Germline V lookup: CDR1 PRHDT, CDR2 FYEKMQ (reference sequence). The CDR3 length is 21 residues. The CDR3: CASSLTEPLGTSGGGTDTQYF. The CDR3 coding sequence is TGTGCCAGCAGCTTAACGGAGCCACTCGGGACTAGCGGGGGGGGCACAGATACGCAGTATTTT.

This clone was detected only a few times. The genes are TRBV5-1 and TRBJ1-1; 9 bases are a match to TRBD1. Looked up from germline, CDR1 is SGHRS and CDR2 is YFSETQ. The CDR3 contains 16 residues. V lost 4 bases, J lost 0 bases, and 7 bases stayed unmatched. The CDR3 protein is CASSPDRGGMNTEAFF. In DNA, the CDR3 is TGCGCCAGCAGCCCGGACAGGGGCGGGATGAACACTGAAGCTTTCTTT.

This chain uses TRBV6-5 with TRBJ1-6, with no clear D. Trimming took 8 bases from V and 10 from J, leaving 15 bases between them. Looked up from germline, CDR1 is MNHEY and CDR2 is SVGAGI. CDR3 length: 13 residues. The CDR3 spells CASGQREGSPLHF. CDR3 sequence (DNA): TGTGCCAGCGGGCAAAGGGAGGGCTCACCCCTCCACTTT.

In this sample, this clone turned up a few times. The chain uses TRBV20-1 and TRBJ2-4; TRBD1 might be the D (5 bases). V was cut by 2 bases and J by 6 bases, with 5 bases left in between. Germline values: CDR1 DFQATT, CDR2 SNEGSKA (reference sequence). The CDR3 covers 11 residues. CDR3 loop: CSARQGNIQYF. The DNA of the CDR3 is TGCAGTGCTAGACAGGGAAACATTCAGTACTTC.

This clone was observed a handful of times. The J gene is TRBJ2-7, the V gene TRBV14; D perhaps matches TRBD2 (5 bases). The V end was cut by 0 bases, the J end by 6 bases, with 15 bases between. Per the germline V gene, CDR1 is SGHDN and CDR2 is FVKESK. The CDR3 is 15 residues long. The CDR3 is CASSQDLTTLSEQYF. CDR3 nucleotides: TGTGCCAGCAGCCAAGATCTGACTACCCTCTCCGAGCAGTACTTC.

With respect to this clone: Other DNA sequences in this specimen translate into the identical CDR3. The chain combines TRBV14 with TRBJ2-3, with 8 bases lining up with TRBD2. The CDR3 is made up of 14 amino acids. V lost 4 bases, J lost 2 bases, and 2 bases stayed unmatched. Germline CDR1 is SGHDN and CDR2 is FVKESK. The CDR3 reads CASSPAGVTDTQYF. DNA of the CDR3: TGTGCCAGCAGCCCAGCGGGGGTCACAGATACGCAGTATTTT. Full variable domain (rest looked up from reference TRBV14 and TRBJ2-3): EAGVTQFPSHSVIEKGQTVTLRCDPISGHDNLYWYRRVMGKEIKFLLHFVKESKQDESGMPNNRFLAERTGGTYSTLKVQPAELEDSGVYFCASSPAGVTDTQYFGPGTRLTVL.

The chain is built from TRBV5-1 and TRBJ1-2; D gene uncertain. Looked up from germline, CDR1 is SGHRS and CDR2 is YFSETQ. Trimming took 7 bases from V and 8 from J, leaving 21 bases between them. The CDR3 covers 14 residues. The CDR3 is CASSPEGSGYGYTF. CDR3 nucleotide sequence: TGCGCCAGCTCTCCAGAGGGCTCAGGTTACGGCTACACCTTC.

V and J are TRBV7-2 and TRBJ1-5; TRBD1 is a possible D gene (5 bases). Germline lookup yields CDR1 SGHTA and CDR2 FQGNSA. The V end was cut by 0 bases, the J end by 6 bases, with 12 bases between. This CDR3 spans 15 amino acids. The CDR3 DNA is TGTGCCAGCAGCTTAGCCAGGGTCGGCGGTCAGCCCCAGCATTTT. Translation gives CASSLARVGGQPQHF.

This clone occurred a few times. J is TRBJ1-5 and V is TRBV7-2; D ambiguous. Germline CDR1 reads SGHTA; CDR2 reads FQGNSA. The V end lost 3 bases, the J end lost 5 bases, and 5 bases lay between the germline ends. The CDR3 length is 12 residues. The CDR3 DNA is TGTGCCAGCAGCTTTGGGCATCAGCCCCAGCATTTT. Translation: CASSFGHQPQHF.

The chain recombines TRBV9 with TRBJ1-4; no definite D call. The germline V and J ends were trimmed by 7 bases and 8 bases, with 6 bases remaining between them. Germline loops: CDR1 SGDLS, CDR2 YYNGEE. This CDR3 has 10 residues. The CDR3 is CASPGEKLFF. As DNA, the CDR3 is TGTGCCAGCCCCGGGGAAAAACTGTTTTTT.

The chain employs TRBV7-2 and TRBJ2-3; D not certain. This CDR3 region has 13 residues. In germline, CDR1 is SGHTA, CDR2 FQGNSA. V shed 2 bases and J shed 5 bases, with 8 bases lying between them. CDR3 DNA: TGTGCCAGCAGCTTAAGCCACCAAGATACGCAGTATTTT. It encodes CASSLSHQDTQYF.

The chain recombines TRBV15 with TRBJ2-3, with 7 bases fitting TRBD2. This CDR3 spans 15 amino acids. The germline V gene has CDR1 LNHNV and CDR2 YYDKDF (reference sequence). V lost 3 bases to trimming and J lost 0 bases; unmatched junction nucleotides: 3. DNA of the CDR3: TGTGCCACCAGCAGTTCAGCGGGGAGCACAGATACGCAGTATTTT. Its translation: CATSSSAGSTDTQYF.

The sample holds a few counts of this clone. V is TRBV18 and J is TRBJ1-5; TRBD1 agrees at 12 bases. CDR3 length: 18 amino acids. The J segment lost 0 bases and the V segment lost 1 base, leaving 4 bases of the junction unmatched. CDR1 KGHSH and CDR2 LQKENI come from the germline V gene. This CDR3 is CASSPRGQGAGSNQPQHF. CDR3 nucleotides: TGTGCCAGCTCACCACGGGGACAGGGGGCTGGTAGCAATCAGCCCCAGCATTTT. Filled out from reference TRBV18 and TRBJ1-5, the complete variable domain reads NAGVMQNPRHLVRRRGQEARLRCSPMKGHSHVYWYRQLPEEGLKFMVYLQKENIIDESGMPKERFSAEFPKEGPSILRIQQVVRGDSAAYFCASSPRGQGAGSNQPQHFGDGTRLSIL.

Turning to this clone: This specimen includes other DNA sequences encoding the same CDR3. The chain has TRBV7-2 and TRBJ2-7, with D possibly being TRBD2 (6 bases). V lost 5 bases to trimming and J lost 0 bases, with 8 bases between them. The CDR3 loop spans 13 amino acids. Germline loops: CDR1 SGHTA, CDR2 FQGNSA. CDR3 coding DNA: TGTGCCAGCAGCCCGGACTACTCCTACGAGCAGTACTTC. Translated: CASSPDYSYEQYF.

The chain has TRBV5-4 and TRBJ2-1; 8 bases agree with TRBD2. CDR3 length: 15 amino acids. Germline CDR1 reads SGHNT; CDR2 reads YYREEE (reference sequence). Losses at the gene ends were 4 bases for V and 7 bases for J; bases not matched to a gene: 10. CDR3 bases: TGTGCCAGCAGCCCTACGACTAGCGAGAGTAATGAGCAGTTCTTC. Translated, it gives CASSPTTSESNEQFF.

This sequence joins TRBV29-1 and TRBJ2-3; 7 positions agree with TRBD2. The length of the CDR3 is 15 residues. Germline assignment: CDR1 SQVTM and CDR2 ANQGSEA. V lost 4 bases to trimming and J lost 5 bases; unmatched junction nucleotides: 12. The CDR3 loop is CSVGGREFIRDTQYF. The CDR3 nucleotides read TGCAGCGTTGGAGGGCGGGAGTTCATTCGAGATACGCAGTATTTT.

This clone has more than one count but fewer than ten. The chain uses TRBV5-6 and TRBJ2-7; D is possibly TRBD2 (5 bases). Germline CDR1 SGHDT, CDR2 YYEEEE. The V gene lost 1 base and the J gene lost 7 bases, with 12 bases spanning the gap. The CDR3 spans 13 residues. The CDR3 DNA follows: TGTGCCAGCAGCTTGAATACCGGAGGAGAGCAGTACTTC. Residues: CASSLNTGGEQYF.

This clone was counted only a few times. The chain combines TRBV6-5 with TRBJ2-7, with 11 bases matching TRBD2. The CDR3 runs to 15 residues. Germline CDR1 and CDR2: MNHEY and SVGAGI. V was pared by 2 bases and J by 4 bases, with 4 bases of the junction left unmatched. DNA for the CDR3: TGTGCCAGCAGTTACCCTAGCGGGGGGCAGTACGAGCAGTACTTC. Translated: CASSYPSGGQYEQYF.

This clone was seen a few times. The rearrangement links TRBV7-2 to TRBJ2-5; TRBD2 matches at 10 bases. This CDR3 region has 13 residues. Unmatched junction bases numbered 0, after V lost 3 bases and J lost 5 bases. Germline V gene data show CDR1 as SGHTA and CDR2 as FQGNSA. The CDR3 DNA is TGTGCCAGCAGCTTTAGCGGGAGGGAGACCCAGTACTTC. Protein: CASSFSGRETQYF.